This TCR beta chain was sequenced for a study of blood T cell repertoires in COVID-19. Study-level information: Sites across the United States, Italy and Spain contributed samples from acute and convalescent COVID-19. From T cells, B-cell-depleted T cells, or PBMCs came the material, which was cDNA or gDNA.

This clone occurred once. Per the original methods: Reference gene primer amplification in the assay estimated nucleated cell counts. Measured with immunoSEQ multiplex PCR; TCRdb has only the in-frame clones, and not every one. The V and J calls and clone size come from that table; D and trimming were worked out from the DNA. The sample has about 70,000 clones, 86% seen once. Germline assignment: CDR1 LNHDA and CDR2 SQIVND (reference sequence). The CDR3 is made up of 15 amino acids. The junction had 10 bases not matched to a gene; V was cut back by 6 bases and J by 4 bases. The sequenced sample was peripheral blood. The TCR sequence derives from an older woman with acute or convalescent COVID-19. This sequence joins TRBV19 and TRBJ2-7, with 9 positions matching TRBD2. CDR3 amino acids: CASRQAGSGSYEQYF. In DNA, the CDR3 is TGTGCCAGTAGACAGGCGGGTAGCGGGAGTTACGAGCAGTACTTC.